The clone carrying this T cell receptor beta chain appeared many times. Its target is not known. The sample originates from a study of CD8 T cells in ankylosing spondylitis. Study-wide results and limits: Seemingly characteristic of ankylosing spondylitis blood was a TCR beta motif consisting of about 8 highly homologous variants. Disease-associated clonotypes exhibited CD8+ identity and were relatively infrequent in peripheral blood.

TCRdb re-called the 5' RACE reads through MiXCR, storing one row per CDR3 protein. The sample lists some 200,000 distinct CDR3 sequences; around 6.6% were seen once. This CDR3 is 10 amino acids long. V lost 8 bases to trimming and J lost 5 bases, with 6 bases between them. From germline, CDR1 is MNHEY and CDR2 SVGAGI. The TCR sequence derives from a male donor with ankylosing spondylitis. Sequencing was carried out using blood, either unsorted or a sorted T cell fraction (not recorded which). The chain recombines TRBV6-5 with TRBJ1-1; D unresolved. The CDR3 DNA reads TGTGCCAGCGGGAAGACTGAAGCTTTCTTT. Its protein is CASGKTEAFF.